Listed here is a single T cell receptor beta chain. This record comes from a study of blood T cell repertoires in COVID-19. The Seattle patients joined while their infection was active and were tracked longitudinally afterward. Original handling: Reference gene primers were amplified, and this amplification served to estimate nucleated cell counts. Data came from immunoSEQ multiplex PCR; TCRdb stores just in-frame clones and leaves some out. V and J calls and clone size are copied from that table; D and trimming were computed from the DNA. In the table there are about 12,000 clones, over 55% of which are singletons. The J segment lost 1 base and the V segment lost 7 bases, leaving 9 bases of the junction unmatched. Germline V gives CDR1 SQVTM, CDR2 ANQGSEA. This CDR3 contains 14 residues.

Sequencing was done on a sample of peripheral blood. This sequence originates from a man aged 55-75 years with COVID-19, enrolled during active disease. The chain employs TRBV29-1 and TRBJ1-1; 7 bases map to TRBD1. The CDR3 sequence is CSGGQASRNTEAFF. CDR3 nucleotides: TGCAGCGGTGGACAGGCTAGCCGGAACACTGAAGCTTTCTTT.